The 18 T cell receptor beta chains below come from one sample, sequenced in a study of Ad26.COV2.S vaccination and SARS-CoV-2 variants. Treatment specified: some 20 received Ad26.COV2.S at low or high dose, single or two shots; roughly five received placebo; per-sample allocation not given. Each sample was drawn 63 days after the first injection (of vaccine or placebo). Profiling relied on immunoSEQ multiplex PCR, and the TCRdb table lists in-frame clones only, not all of them. The profile shows 400,000 to 450,000 clones, about 90% of them singletons. The source was peripheral blood, collected in a trial of Ad26.COV2.S vaccine versus placebo. The receptor source for this set is a person between 18 and 60 years old who received the Ad26.COV2.S COVID-19 vaccine or a placebo.

CDR3 DNA: TGTGCCAGCAGTTCCCGGGACAGGGAAGGTGGCTACACCTTC. Its protein product is CASSSRDREGGYTF. This chain uses TRBV27 with TRBJ1-2, with 9 bases aligning to TRBD1. The CDR3 is 14 amino acids. The V segment lost 4 bases and the J segment 7 bases; nucleotides outside the gene matches: 7. Germline lookup yields CDR1 MNHEY and CDR2 SMNVEV (reference sequence).

This clone turned up a few times. This sequence joins TRBV5-4 and TRBJ1-2; possibly TRBD1 for D (6 bases). Trimming pared 0 bases from V and 4 bases from J, leaving 13 bases between. Germline lookup yields CDR1 SGHNT and CDR2 YYREEE (reference sequence). The CDR3 has 15 amino acids. The CDR3 is CASSLAQRDIYGYTF. CDR3 DNA: TGTGCCAGCAGCTTGGCCCAAAGGGACATCTATGGCTACACCTTC.

This rearrangement joins TRBV28 to TRBJ1-4; D remains ambiguous. CDR3 size: 15 residues. With 6 bases removed from V and 8 bases from J, the gap between germline ends came to 19 bases. CDR1 is MDHEN and CDR2 is SYDVKM in the germline V gene. The CDR3 DNA reads as TGTGCCAGCAGGCCCGAGCCCACCTTTAGGGAAAAACTGTTTTTT. Translated: CASRPEPTFREKLFF.

The rearrangement uses TRBV3-1 (or the pseudogene TRBV3-2) and TRBJ2-1; maybe TRBD2 (6 bases). Germline-derived CDR1 and CDR2 are LGHDT and YNNKEL (reference sequence). The CDR3 contains 15 residues. V lost 3 bases and J 3 bases, leaving 12 bases between the germline ends. CDR3 region: CASSQGSGVYNEQFF. CDR3 in DNA: TGTGCCAGCAGCCAGGGGTCGGGGGTCTACAATGAGCAGTTCTTC.

The chain couples TRBV7-9 to TRBJ1-1; 11 bases match TRBD1. Germline loops: CDR1 SEHNR, CDR2 FQNEAQ (reference sequence). The CDR3 spans 15 residues. The ends lost 2 bases at V and 4 bases at J; junction bases unmatched: 3. The CDR3 nucleotides are TGTGCCAGCAGCTTAAAAGGGACAGGGGGCACTGAAGCTTTCTTT. It yields the protein CASSLKGTGGTEAFF.

The rearrangement links TRBV2 to TRBJ2-7; D perhaps matches TRBD1 (6 bases). Per germline, CDR1 SNHLY and CDR2 FYNNEI. The CDR3 sequence is 15 residues long. With 7 bases removed from V and 3 bases from J, the gap between germline ends came to 19 bases. The CDR3 nucleotides read TGTGCCAGCACTTTCGTATTACAGGGTATCTACGAGCAGTACTTC. It is translated as CASTFVLQGIYEQYF.

The chain carries TRBV19 and TRBJ1-1; D unclear. Germline V lookup: CDR1 LNHDA, CDR2 SQIVND (reference sequence). V lost 3 bases to trimming and J lost 11 bases, with 13 bases between them. CDR3 size: 12 residues. CDR3 residues: CASSIGSLEAFF. The CDR3 DNA follows: TGTGCCAGTAGTATCGGATCCCTTGAGGCTTTCTTT. Combining the CDR3 with reference TRBV19 and TRBJ1-1 gives the whole variable domain DGGITQSPKYLFRKEGQNVTLSCEQNLNHDAMYWYRQDPGQGLRLIYYSQIVNDFQKGDIAEGYSVSREKKESFPLTVTSAQKNPTAFYLCASSIGSLEAFFGQGTRLTVV.

The chain uses TRBV3-1 (or the pseudogene TRBV3-2) and TRBJ1-1; possible D gene TRBD1, 5 bases. This CDR3 is 15 amino acids long. Trimming cost V 4 bases and J 3 bases, with 15 bases left between them. Per germline, CDR1 LGHDT and CDR2 YNNKEL (reference sequence). For the CDR3, the DNA is TGTGCCAGCAGCCGTATCCAGTCGGGGCACACTGAAGCTTTCTTT. Translation: CASSRIQSGHTEAFF.

As DNA, the CDR3 is TGTGCCAGCAGTTATCAGGGGCCCCTCTATGGCTACACCTTC. Protein product: CASSYQGPLYGYTF. The chain combines TRBV6-5 with TRBJ1-2; D may be TRBD1 (6 bases). The ends were cut back, 3 bases at V and 4 bases at J, with 12 bases in the middle. In germline, CDR1 is MNHEY, CDR2 SVGAGI. The CDR3 length is 14 residues.

The CDR3 sequence is CASSSDDRFSYNEQFF. In DNA form, the CDR3 reads TGTGCCAGCAGCTCGGATGATCGGTTCTCCTACAATGAGCAGTTCTTC. The rearrangement links TRBV7-2 to TRBJ2-1; D ambiguous. CDR3 length equals 16 residues. Trimming cost V 4 bases and J 0 bases, with 13 bases left between them. The germline CDR1 and CDR2 sequences are SGHTA and FQGNSA.

The chain joins TRBV9 to TRBJ2-5; D unclear. This CDR3 is 15 amino acids long. V was trimmed by 0 bases and J by 2 bases, leaving 11 bases between them. CDR1 is SGDLS and CDR2 is YYNGEE in the germline V gene. The CDR3 nucleotides are TGTGCCAGCAGCGTAGCAGGTTTGGTTCAAGAGACCCAGTACTTC. Translated: CASSVAGLVQETQYF.

The genes are TRBV7-8 and TRBJ2-2; 11 nucleotides agree with TRBD1. The trim removed 5 bases at V and 6 bases at J, leaving 5 bases unmatched. Germline V gene data show CDR1 as SGHVS and CDR2 as FQNEAQ. This CDR3 has 15 amino acids. DNA for the CDR3: TGTGCCAGCAGCCTCGGACAGGGGGCGGCCGGGGAGCTGTTTTTT. Translating gives CASSLGQGAAGELFF.

The rearrangement uses TRBV2 and TRBJ2-3; no reliable D call. The germline V and J ends were trimmed by 5 bases and 6 bases, with 24 bases remaining between them. CDR1 is SNHLY and CDR2 is FYNNEI in the germline V gene. There are 17 residues in the CDR3. In DNA, the CDR3 is TGTGCCAGCAGTTGGTCACCGGCGGTAACGTTTAGGGATACGCAGTATTTT. Its protein product is CASSWSPAVTFRDTQYF. Full variable domain (remainder filled in from reference TRBV2 and TRBJ2-3): EPEVTQTPSHQVTQMGQEVILRCVPISNHLYFYWYRQILGQKVEFLVSFYNNEISEKSEIFDDQFSVERPDGSNFTLKIRSTKLEDSAMYFCASSWSPAVTFRDTQYFGPGTRLTVL.

The chain has TRBV19 and TRBJ2-3; D unclear. There are 13 residues in the CDR3. V lost 5 bases to trimming and J lost 3 bases, with 9 bases between them. Per the germline V gene, CDR1 is LNHDA and CDR2 is SQIVND (reference sequence). The CDR3 DNA is TGTGCCAGTAGTCTGACCGGGACAGATACGCAGTATTTT. Encoded protein: CASSLTGTDTQYF.

The chain joins TRBV20-1 to TRBJ2-7, with TRBD2 as a possible D gene (5 bases). The V and J ends lost 3 bases and 3 bases respectively, with 15 bases between them. Germline CDR1 DFQATT, CDR2 SNEGSKA (reference sequence). The CDR3 is 14 residues long. The CDR3 nucleotides read TGCAGTGCTAGTGACGGGGTCCGGGTCTACGAGCAGTACTTC. Translation gives CSASDGVRVYEQYF.

This clone appeared a single time. The V call is TRBV9, the J call TRBJ2-3; D possibly uses TRBD1 or TRBD2 (5 bases each). V lost 3 bases, J lost 2 bases, and 10 bases lay in between. CDR3 length: 14 amino acids. Per germline, CDR1 SGDLS and CDR2 YYNGEE. The CDR3, as DNA: TGTGCCAGCAGCGCCGGGACCTACACAGATACGCAGTATTTT. The encoded protein is CASSAGTYTDTQYF.

The V and J genes are TRBV19 and TRBJ2-5, with TRBD2 identical over 8 bases. V shed 1 base, J shed 4 bases, and the junction held 8 bases outside the gene matches. The CDR3 spans 16 residues. Germline loops: CDR1 LNHDA, CDR2 SQIVND (reference sequence). The CDR3 here is CASSIVPGAGGETQYF. The CDR3 DNA reads TGTGCCAGTAGTATAGTTCCGGGTGCGGGGGGAGAGACCCAGTACTTC.

CDR3 sequence reads: CAWILPTGNSGNTIYF. Here the CDR3 DNA reads TGTGCCTGGATCCTCCCGACAGGAAACTCTGGAAACACCATATATTTT. This chain uses TRBV30 with TRBJ1-3; tentative D call: TRBD1 (6 bases). Germline V CDR1 and CDR2: GTSNPN, SVGIG (reference sequence). CDR3 size: 16 residues. V was clipped by 4 bases and J by 0 bases, with 16 bases between them. The variable domain in full, completed from reference TRBV30 and TRBJ1-3, reads SQTIHQWPATLVQPVGSPLSLECTVEGTSNPNLYWYRQAAGRGLQLLFYSVGIGQISSEVPQNLSASRPQDRQFILSSKKLLLSDSGFYLCAWILPTGNSGNTIYFGEGSWLTVV.